This T cell receptor (beta chain) came from a study of PD-1 blockade in classical Hodgkin lymphoma (TCRdb year 2020). For the wider study: Nivolumab dosing was 3 mg/kg intravenously every 2 weeks, continuing until either disease progression or unacceptable toxicity. The study used CyTOF and TCR beta sequencing to define a peripheral blood immune signature of response to PD-1 blockade in classical Hodgkin lymphoma.

Genomic DNA was extracted with the Qiagen DNeasy kit from unsorted PBMCs and from negatively selected CD4+ and CD8+ fractions. TCR beta CDR3 regions were subjected to amplification by immunoSEQ multiplex PCR with primers that anneal to V and J segments. Amplification bias was minimized using a synthetic immune receptor repertoire, and residual bias was removed computationally after sequencing. As for the authors' bioinformatics: Custom Python scripts were used to quantify repertoire diversity as the Shannon entropy index. Unsorted, CD4+ and CD8+ repertoires were analyzed separately, except in combined analyses where CD4+ and CD8+ sequences were merged in silico. Clonal expansion was defined as at least a 2-fold frequency increase after treatment relative to C1D1, with a pseudocount of 0.5 for undetected baseline clones. Clones with 0 or 1 copy at C1D1 were defined as singleton clones, while clones with 2 or more copies were defined as non-singleton clones. Clones expanded in unsorted samples were labelled as CD4+, CD8+ or unknown by matching protein sequences in sorted samples from the same patient. Wilcoxon tests on paired samples were used to test diversity changes from C1D1 to C4D1. What TCRdb holds here is the immuneACCESS table cut down to in-frame rearrangements. Part of the clones is not present; checked against another copy, under half of the missing clones reflect an unresolved V gene, and the others are unexplained. V and J calls and clone size come straight from that table; D and trimming were deduced from the DNA. The sample table contains about 64,000 clones; only one count was recorded for approximately 90% of them. The ten largest make up 6.5% to 9.5% of the sample.

Notes on this clone: No antigen is known for it. Base qualities are not at hand, and no much larger clone is one base apart.

According to the study, the label for this sample's time point signals: cycle 4 day 1 (C4D1), after five to seven weeks of nivolumab. Every trial patient had relapsed after autologous stem cell transplantation, and cohorts A, B and C differed in prior brentuximab vedotin exposure. A total of under 70 patients with relapsed/refractory classical Hodgkin lymphoma made up the trial cohort, and each patient's best overall response was complete response, partial response or progressive disease. Trial patients were treated with single-agent nivolumab in the multi-cohort phase II CheckMate 205 trial. An independent review committee assessed best overall response by applying the 2007 International Working Group response criteria. Trial PBMCs were obtained immediately prior to nivolumab initiation (C1D1) and on therapy at cycle 2 day 1 and cycle 4 day 1. Peripheral blood was collected in 8 mL Vacutainer Cell Preparation Tubes, from which PBMCs were isolated by centrifugation and then cryopreserved.

V lost 5 bases and J lost 1 base; the stretch between them is 7 bases long. The CDR3 starts with the cysteine, ends with the phenylalanine, and has 13 residues. Only the CDR3 DNA stays, 39 bases, in frame from base 1. From a lookup of the germline V gene, CDR1 and CDR2 are MGHRA and YSYEKL. Results the study describes overall, beyond this receptor: Baseline TCR diversity was reported to be lower in newly diagnosed patients than in healthy donors and to be lower still in relapsed/refractory patients. CD4+ but not CD8+ TCR diversity rose significantly by C4D1 (p=0.0027 vs p=0.16), most apparent in complete responders (p=0.02). The study was limited to a single clinical trial cohort, and causes of repertoire differences, possibly disease activity or prior therapy, remained undefined. Baseline diversity similar to that of newly diagnosed patients was observed in trial patients achieving complete response, whereas significantly lower diversity was observed in partial responders and progressors. Patients starting nivolumab less than 1 year after ASCT had lower diversity and were excluded from later analyses to avoid confounding by immune reconstitution.

The TCR comes from a human donor with classical Hodgkin lymphoma. The chain was built from TRBV4-1 and TRBJ2-3; confidence is insufficient to name the D gene. The sample here was peripheral blood mononuclear cells (PBMCs), taken before the fourth cycle of nivolumab. The nucleotide sequence is TGCGCCAGCAGCTCCCGGGGCACAGATACGCAGTATTTT. The translation is CASSSRGTDTQYF.